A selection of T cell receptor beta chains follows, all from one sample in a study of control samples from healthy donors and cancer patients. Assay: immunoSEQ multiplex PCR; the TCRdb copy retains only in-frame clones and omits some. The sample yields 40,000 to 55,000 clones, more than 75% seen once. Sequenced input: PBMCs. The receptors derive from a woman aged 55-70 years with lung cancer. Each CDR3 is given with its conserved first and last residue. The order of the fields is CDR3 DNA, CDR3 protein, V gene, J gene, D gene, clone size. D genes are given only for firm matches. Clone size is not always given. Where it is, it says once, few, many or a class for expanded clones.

CDR3 DNA: TGTGCTAGTGGTTTTATCGGGACTAGCGGGAGAACCCACTTC
CDR3 protein: CASGFIGTSGRTHF
V gene: TRBV12-5
J gene: TRBJ2-4
D gene: TRBD2
clone size: .

CDR3 DNA: TGTGCCAGCAGCAGCTGGGCGGGCACCGGGGAGCTGTTTTTT
CDR3 protein: CASSSWAGTGELFF
V gene: TRBV11-2
J gene: TRBJ2-2
D gene: .
clone size: .

CDR3 DNA: TGTGCCAGCAGTTTCATGGTTTCGGATACGCAGTATTTT
CDR3 protein: CASSFMVSDTQYF
V gene: TRBV27
J gene: TRBJ2-3
D gene: .
clone size: .

CDR3 DNA: TGCGCCAGCGGCCGACTAGCGGGAGTGCAAGAGACCCAGTACTTC
CDR3 protein: CASGRLAGVQETQYF
V gene: TRBV5-1
J gene: TRBJ2-5
D gene: TRBD2
clone size: .

CDR3 DNA: TGTGCCAGCAGCCGGGGCAGCCACGGGGACCAAGAGACCCAGTACTTC
CDR3 protein: CASSRGSHGDQETQYF
V gene: TRBV7-9
J gene: TRBJ2-5
D gene: .
clone size: .

CDR3 DNA: TGTGCCAGCAGCAATCTGGGCGAGCAGTACTTC
CDR3 protein: CASSNLGEQYF
V gene: TRBV7-2
J gene: TRBJ2-7
D gene: .
clone size: .

CDR3 DNA: TGCGCCAGCAGCCAAGGTATGGGACTAGCGGGAGCCAATGAGCAGTTCTTC
CDR3 protein: CASSQGMGLAGANEQFF
V gene: TRBV4-3
J gene: TRBJ2-1
D gene: TRBD2
clone size: .

CDR3 DNA: TGCAGCCCGACCGATTTTGACGAGCAGTACTTC
CDR3 protein: CSPTDFDEQYF
V gene: TRBV20-1
J gene: TRBJ2-7
D gene: .
clone size: .

CDR3 DNA: TGTGCCACCAGCAGAGATGGGACTCCCTACGAGCAGTACTTC
CDR3 protein: CATSRDGTPYEQYF
V gene: TRBV15
J gene: TRBJ2-7
D gene: .
clone size: .

CDR3 DNA: TGTGCCAGCAGCTTAAACCCAGGTGGCAATCAGCCCCAGCATTTT
CDR3 protein: CASSLNPGGNQPQHF
V gene: TRBV5-6
J gene: TRBJ1-5
D gene: .
clone size: .

CDR3 DNA: TGTGCCAGCAGTCTCGGGAGAAGCTACGAGCAGTACTTC
CDR3 protein: CASSLGRSYEQYF
V gene: TRBV12-3/TRBV12-4
J gene: TRBJ2-7
D gene: .
clone size: .

CDR3 DNA: TGTGCCAGCAGACCGGGCTTTCGATCACCCCTCCACTTT
CDR3 protein: CASRPGFRSPLHF
V gene: TRBV25-1
J gene: TRBJ1-6
D gene: .
clone size: .

CDR3 DNA: TGTGCCAGCTCACCAACGGCTAGCGGTGAGCAGTTCTTC
CDR3 protein: CASSPTASGEQFF
V gene: TRBV18
J gene: TRBJ2-1
D gene: TRBD2
clone size: .

CDR3 DNA: TGTGCCAGCAGCTTAGAACTAGTCAGCGGCATTCAGTACTTC
CDR3 protein: CASSLELVSGIQYF
V gene: TRBV7-2
J gene: TRBJ2-4
D gene: .
clone size: .

CDR3 DNA: TGTGCCATCAGTCCTAGCGGAGAAACAAGTGGGCAAGAGACCCAGTACTTC
CDR3 protein: CAISPSGETSGQETQYF
V gene: TRBV10-3
J gene: TRBJ2-5
D gene: TRBD2
clone size: .

CDR3 DNA: TGTGCCAGCAGCTTAGTTGGCAGGGGATCACCCCTCCACTTT
CDR3 protein: CASSLVGRGSPLHF
V gene: TRBV7-9
J gene: TRBJ1-6
D gene: .
clone size: .

CDR3 DNA: TGTGCCAGCAGCAAAAGGGCGGGGTATGATGAAAAACTGTTTTTT
CDR3 protein: CASSKRAGYDEKLFF
V gene: TRBV9
J gene: TRBJ1-4
D gene: .
clone size: .

CDR3 DNA: TGTGCCAGCAGACCCGCGGACCGATACGAGCAGTACTTC
CDR3 protein: CASRPADRYEQYF
V gene: TRBV2
J gene: TRBJ2-7
D gene: .
clone size: once

CDR3 DNA: TGTGCCAGTAAAACCGGGACAGGGGACTATGGCTACACCTTC
CDR3 protein: CASKTGTGDYGYTF
V gene: TRBV19
J gene: TRBJ1-2
D gene: TRBD1
clone size: .

CDR3 DNA: TGTGCCAGCAGCGATTTTAGCAATCAGCCCCAGCATTTT
CDR3 protein: CASSDFSNQPQHF
V gene: TRBV28
J gene: TRBJ1-5
D gene: .
clone size: .

CDR3 DNA: TGTGCCAGCAGCTCAACAGGGGGAGATGGCTACACCTTC
CDR3 protein: CASSSTGGDGYTF
V gene: TRBV7-3
J gene: TRBJ1-2
D gene: TRBD1
clone size: .

CDR3 DNA: TGTGCCAGCAGTCCCACAGGGAACTACGAGCAGTACTTC
CDR3 protein: CASSPTGNYEQYF
V gene: TRBV27
J gene: TRBJ2-7
D gene: .
clone size: .

CDR3 DNA: TGTGCCAGCAGCGGACTAGCGGGAGGAGGAGATACGCAGTATTTT
CDR3 protein: CASSGLAGGGDTQYF
V gene: TRBV6-6
J gene: TRBJ2-3
D gene: TRBD2
clone size: .

CDR3 DNA: TGTGCCAGCAGCTTAGACCCGACTGCGAACACTGAAGCTTTCTTT
CDR3 protein: CASSLDPTANTEAFF
V gene: TRBV7-2
J gene: TRBJ1-1
D gene: .
clone size: .

CDR3 DNA: TGTGCCGGGCATACCGGGGCCGTGGGCAATGAGCAGTTCTTC
CDR3 protein: CAGHTGAVGNEQFF
V gene: TRBV5-6
J gene: TRBJ2-1
D gene: .
clone size: .

CDR3 DNA: TGTGCCAGCAGAAACACCGGGACAGGGTTTTTGAGCTATGGCTACACCTTC
CDR3 protein: CASRNTGTGFLSYGYTF
V gene: TRBV28
J gene: TRBJ1-2
D gene: TRBD1
clone size: .

CDR3 DNA: TGCGCCAGCAGCCACCCCGGGACAGGGAACGGTCAGCCCCAGCATTTT
CDR3 protein: CASSHPGTGNGQPQHF
V gene: TRBV4-1
J gene: TRBJ1-5
D gene: TRBD1
clone size: .

CDR3 DNA: TGCGCCAGCAGTCAATCCCCCCGGACAGGGATCAATGAGCAGTTCTTC
CDR3 protein: CASSQSPRTGINEQFF
V gene: TRBV23-1
J gene: TRBJ2-1
D gene: TRBD1
clone size: .

CDR3 DNA: TGTGCCAGCAGCCAAGAAGGTGGGACAGGGGTAAACGAGCAGTACTTC
CDR3 protein: CASSQEGGTGVNEQYF
V gene: TRBV3-1/TRBV3-2
J gene: TRBJ2-7
D gene: TRBD1
clone size: .

CDR3 DNA: TGTGCCATCAGAGCAGGACTAGCGGGAGAGGGGACCACAGATACGCAGTATTTT
CDR3 protein: CAIRAGLAGEGTTDTQYF
V gene: TRBV10-3
J gene: TRBJ2-3
D gene: TRBD2
clone size: once

CDR3 DNA: TGTGCCAGCAGTGAACGGAGTTCTAGACTCACAGATACGCAGTATTTT
CDR3 protein: CASSERSSRLTDTQYF
V gene: TRBV25-1
J gene: TRBJ2-3
D gene: .
clone size: .

CDR3 DNA: TGTGCCAGCAGCCGATGGGGCAGGCGGGGCTACGAGCAGTACTTC
CDR3 protein: CASSRWGRRGYEQYF
V gene: TRBV5-6
J gene: TRBJ2-7
D gene: .
clone size: .

CDR3 DNA: TGTGCCAGCAGCCCGGTGACTAGCGGGATTTCCAATGAGCAGTTCTTC
CDR3 protein: CASSPVTSGISNEQFF
V gene: TRBV7-3
J gene: TRBJ2-1
D gene: TRBD2
clone size: once

CDR3 DNA: TGTGCCAGCAGCCAAGATGTCCTGGGGTCCTACGAGCAGTACTTC
CDR3 protein: CASSQDVLGSYEQYF
V gene: TRBV14
J gene: TRBJ2-7
D gene: .
clone size: .

CDR3 DNA: TGTGCCAGCAGTGAAGACAGGACCTACTACAATGAGCAGTTCTTC
CDR3 protein: CASSEDRTYYNEQFF
V gene: TRBV6-1
J gene: TRBJ2-1
D gene: .
clone size: .

CDR3 DNA: TGTGCCAGCAGCCAAGAGGGACTAGCGGGAGGAATCACAGATACGCAGTATTTT
CDR3 protein: CASSQEGLAGGITDTQYF
V gene: TRBV3-1/TRBV3-2
J gene: TRBJ2-3
D gene: TRBD2
clone size: .

CDR3 DNA: TGTGCCAGCAGCGGCATCGGGGACAATCAGCCCCAGCATTTT
CDR3 protein: CASSGIGDNQPQHF
V gene: TRBV11-2
J gene: TRBJ1-5
D gene: .
clone size: .

CDR3 DNA: TGTGCCAGCAGTCGCACCGTAAATCAGCCCCAGCATTTT
CDR3 protein: CASSRTVNQPQHF
V gene: TRBV28
J gene: TRBJ1-5
D gene: .
clone size: .

CDR3 DNA: TGTGCCAGCAGTGAAGAAGCGGCGACTAGCTCCGGATACGAGCAGTACTTC
CDR3 protein: CASSEEAATSSGYEQYF
V gene: TRBV6-1
J gene: TRBJ2-7
D gene: TRBD2
clone size: few

CDR3 DNA: TGTGCCAGCAGCTTAGTGGGCGGGAGGGGGGAGACCCAGTACTTC
CDR3 protein: CASSLVGGRGETQYF
V gene: TRBV7-2
J gene: TRBJ2-5
D gene: TRBD2
clone size: .

CDR3 DNA: TGCGCCAGCAGCTTGGCTGCAGGGGCGCGAGAAGCTTTCTTT
CDR3 protein: CASSLAAGAREAFF
V gene: TRBV5-1
J gene: TRBJ1-1
D gene: .
clone size: .

CDR3 DNA: TGCGCCAGCAGCGTGGGCCCGCTAGCGGGAGGGCCTGATACGCAGTATTTT
CDR3 protein: CASSVGPLAGGPDTQYF
V gene: TRBV5-1
J gene: TRBJ2-3
D gene: TRBD2
clone size: once

CDR3 DNA: TGTGCCAGCAGCTTGGAAGGGTCCGCCCCCACAGATACGCAGTATTTT
CDR3 protein: CASSLEGSAPTDTQYF
V gene: TRBV5-5
J gene: TRBJ2-3
D gene: .
clone size: .

CDR3 DNA: TGCGCCAGCAGCTTGGCCGCTAGCGGAAATGAGCAGTTCTTC
CDR3 protein: CASSLAASGNEQFF
V gene: TRBV5-1
J gene: TRBJ2-1
D gene: TRBD2
clone size: .

CDR3 DNA: TGTGCCAGTCACCTACAGGGGGGCGACTATGGCTACACCTTC
CDR3 protein: CASHLQGGDYGYTF
V gene: TRBV19
J gene: TRBJ1-2
D gene: TRBD1
clone size: .

CDR3 DNA: TGTGCCAGCAGTTCCGGGCAAGTCGGGATTGTTGAAAAACTGTTTTTT
CDR3 protein: CASSSGQVGIVEKLFF
V gene: TRBV2
J gene: TRBJ1-4
D gene: .
clone size: .